The present T cell receptor beta chain was sequenced within a study of PD-L1 blockade in urothelial cancer. The protocol was immunoSEQ multiplex PCR, while the TCRdb copy is restricted to in-frame clones and leaves out a portion. The data hold 20,000 to 25,000 clones, with more than 75% observed a single time. This CDR3 has 16 amino acids. Time point here: peripheral blood 6 weeks after treatment start. The rearrangement links TRBV21-1 to TRBJ2-1; the table's D gene call, TRBD1, was not cross checked with the DNA. TRBV21-1 is classified as a pseudogene. Here the sequenced sample was PBMCs, taken around atezolizumab (anti-PD-L1) treatment. This receptor was obtained from a woman aged 60-75 years with urothelial cancer. The CDR3 protein is CASSKSRGQGYNEQFF. The CDR3 bases are TGTGCCAGCAGCAAATCTCGGGGACAGGGGTACAATGAGCAGTTCTTC.